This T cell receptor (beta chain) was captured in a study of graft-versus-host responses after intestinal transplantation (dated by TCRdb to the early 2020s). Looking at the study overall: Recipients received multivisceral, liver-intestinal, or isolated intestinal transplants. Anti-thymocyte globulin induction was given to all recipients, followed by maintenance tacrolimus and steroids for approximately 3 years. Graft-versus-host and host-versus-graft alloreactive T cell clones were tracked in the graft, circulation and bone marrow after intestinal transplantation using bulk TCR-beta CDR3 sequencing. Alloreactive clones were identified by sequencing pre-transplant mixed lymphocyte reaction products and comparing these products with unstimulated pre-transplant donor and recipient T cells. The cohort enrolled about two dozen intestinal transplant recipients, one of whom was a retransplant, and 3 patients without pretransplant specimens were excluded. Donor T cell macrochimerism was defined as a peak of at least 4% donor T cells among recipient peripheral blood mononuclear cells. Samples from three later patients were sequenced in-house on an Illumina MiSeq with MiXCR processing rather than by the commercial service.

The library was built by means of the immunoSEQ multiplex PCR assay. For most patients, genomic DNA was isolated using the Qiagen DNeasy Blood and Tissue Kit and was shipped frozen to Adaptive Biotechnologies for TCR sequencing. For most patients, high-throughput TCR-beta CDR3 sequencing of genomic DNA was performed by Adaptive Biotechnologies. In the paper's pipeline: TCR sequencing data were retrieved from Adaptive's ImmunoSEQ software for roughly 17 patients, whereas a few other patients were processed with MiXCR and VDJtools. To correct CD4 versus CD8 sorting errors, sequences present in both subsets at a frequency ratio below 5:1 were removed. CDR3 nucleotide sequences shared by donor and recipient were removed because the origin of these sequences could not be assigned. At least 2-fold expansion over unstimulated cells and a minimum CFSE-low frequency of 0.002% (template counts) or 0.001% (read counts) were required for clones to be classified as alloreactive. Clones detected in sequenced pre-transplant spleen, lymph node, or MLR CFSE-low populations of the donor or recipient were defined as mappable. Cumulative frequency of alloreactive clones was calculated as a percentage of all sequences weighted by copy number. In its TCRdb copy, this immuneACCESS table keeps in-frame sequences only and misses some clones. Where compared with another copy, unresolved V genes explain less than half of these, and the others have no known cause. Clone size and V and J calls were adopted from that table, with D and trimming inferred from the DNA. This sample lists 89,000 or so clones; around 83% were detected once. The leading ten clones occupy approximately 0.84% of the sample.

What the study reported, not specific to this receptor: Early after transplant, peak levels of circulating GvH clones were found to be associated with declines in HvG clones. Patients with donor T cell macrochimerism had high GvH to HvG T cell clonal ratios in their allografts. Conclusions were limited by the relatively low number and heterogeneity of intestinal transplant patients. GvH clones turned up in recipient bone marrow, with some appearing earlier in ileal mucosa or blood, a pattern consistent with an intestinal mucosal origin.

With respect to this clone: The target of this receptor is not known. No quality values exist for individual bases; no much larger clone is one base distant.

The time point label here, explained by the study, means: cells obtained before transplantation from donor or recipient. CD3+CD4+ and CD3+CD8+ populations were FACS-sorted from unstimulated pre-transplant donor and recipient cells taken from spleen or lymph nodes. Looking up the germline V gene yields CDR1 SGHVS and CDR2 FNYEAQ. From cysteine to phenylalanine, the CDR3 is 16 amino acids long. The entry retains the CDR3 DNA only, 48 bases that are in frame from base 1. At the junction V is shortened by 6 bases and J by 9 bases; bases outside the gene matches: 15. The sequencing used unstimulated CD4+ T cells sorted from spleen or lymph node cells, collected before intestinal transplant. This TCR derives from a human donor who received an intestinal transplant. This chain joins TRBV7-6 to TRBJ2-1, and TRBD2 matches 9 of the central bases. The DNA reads TGTGCCAGCAGACAACGGCCAGCTAGCGGGGAGGGTGAGCAGTTCTTC. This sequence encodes CASRQRPASGEGEQFF.